What follows describes a single TCR beta chain. Only a few counts were recorded for this clone. What antigen it recognizes has not been identified. The sample holds no much larger clone one base away, and base qualities are not on file. The entry originates in a study of blood T cell repertoires in COVID-19 (dated by TCRdb to the early 2020s). In the study overall: Samples covering the acute and convalescent phases of COVID-19 were provided by collaborators in the United States, Italy and Spain. A de-identified subject ID, COVID-19 status, age in years and sex were almost always included in the sample metadata. The repertoires were released in a freely available public database intended as a resource for research on the immune response to SARS-CoV-2. The samples were drawn from the first 160 participants of the ongoing ImmuneRACE study and from 1,254 subjects provided by 6 global collaborators. HLA class I and class II types, where available, came from metadata supplied by the sample provider rather than from assay-based typing. Deeply sampled blood TCRbeta repertoires from subjects exposed to, actively infected with, or recovered from COVID-19 were included in the dataset. The material from the prospective study consisted of cDNA or gDNA derived from T cells, B-cell-depleted T cells, or PBMCs. Study-wide findings and limitations: How much clinical and demographic metadata was included differed by source and by participant, and the metadata was provided uncurated.

TCRbeta CDR3 regions were amplified from genomic DNA by means of the immunoSEQ Assay, a bias-controlled multiplex PCR. Concerning the study's data processing: Within the assay, amplification of reference gene primers was used to estimate how many nucleated cells each sample contained. To quantify the absolute abundance of each unique TCRbeta CDR3 rearrangement, sequence reads were collapsed and filtered. For each sample, productive Simpson clonality was calculated by taking the square root of Simpson's diversity index across productive rearrangements. TCRdb carries this immuneACCESS record with in-frame sequences only. Its versions omit some clonotypes, under half of them owing to an unresolved V gene in the studies checked, with the rest unexplained. V, J and clone size are taken as reported in that table, and D and trimming were inferred from the DNA itself. This sample gives about 360,000 clones in total; 85% to 90% of them show up just once. Of the sample, 2.5% to 3.5% falls within the top ten clones.

The CDR3 numbers 16 residues from cysteine through phenylalanine. The only DNA kept is the CDR3, 48 bases in frame from the first base. Unmatched junction bases come to 11, with V trimmed by 3 bases and J by 6 bases. CDR1 and CDR2 are drawn from the germline V gene: MGHRA, YSYEKL. Whole blood was collected in K2EDTA tubes by collaborating institutions according to the institutions' own protocols. For TCRbeta analysis, collaborators shipped samples in one of three forms: frozen whole blood, isolated PBMCs, or DNA extracted from either of those sample types. In this chain, TRBV4-1 is recombined with TRBJ1-5, with 7 bases matching TRBD1. This TCR came from a human donor in a cohort sampled during active COVID-19. Input material: peripheral blood. The DNA sequence reads TGCGCCAGCAGCCAGGGGCCTACAGGGGCCCCTCAGCCCCAGCATTTT. Its translation reads: CASSQGPTGAPQPQHF.